This TCR beta chain was found in a study of blood T cell repertoires in COVID-19. Across the study: PBMCs, B-cell-depleted T cells, or T cells were the source of the cDNA or gDNA that made up the material.

The Seattle patients joined while their infection was active and were tracked longitudinally afterward. Deletions cut 1 base from V and 0 bases from J, with 6 bases between. CDR1 is SGHTA and CDR2 is FQGNSA in the germline V gene. This CDR3 spans 14 amino acids. How the authors handled the data: From reference gene primer amplification, estimates of nucleated cell counts were derived. The assay was immunoSEQ multiplex PCR, and TCRdb's table has in-frame clones only and misses some. That table supplies the V and J calls and clone size; D and trimming were determined from the DNA. The sample carries about 240,000 clones, 85% recorded once.

What was sequenced was peripheral blood. The rearrangement links TRBV7-2 to TRBJ1-2, with unresolved D. The clonotype was recovered from a man between 50 and 59 years old with COVID-19, enrolled during active disease. The CDR3 DNA reads TGTGCCAGCAGCTTAGGGCAGGCTAACTATGGCTACACCTTC. Translating gives CASSLGQANYGYTF.